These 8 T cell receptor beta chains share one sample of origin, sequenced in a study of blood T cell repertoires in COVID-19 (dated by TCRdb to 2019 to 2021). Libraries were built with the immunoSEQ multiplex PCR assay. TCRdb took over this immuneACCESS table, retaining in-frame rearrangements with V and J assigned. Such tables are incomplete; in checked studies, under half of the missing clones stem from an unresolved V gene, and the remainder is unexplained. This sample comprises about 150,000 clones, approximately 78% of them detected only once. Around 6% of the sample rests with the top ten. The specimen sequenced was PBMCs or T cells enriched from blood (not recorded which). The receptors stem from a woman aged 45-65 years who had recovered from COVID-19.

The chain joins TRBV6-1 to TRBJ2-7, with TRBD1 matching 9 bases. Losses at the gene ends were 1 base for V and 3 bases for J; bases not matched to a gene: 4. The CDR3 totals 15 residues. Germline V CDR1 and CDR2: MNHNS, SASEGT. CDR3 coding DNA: TGTGCCAGCAGTGAAGAGCCGACAGGGGGCTACGAGCAGTACGTC. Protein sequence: CASSEEPTGGYEQYV.

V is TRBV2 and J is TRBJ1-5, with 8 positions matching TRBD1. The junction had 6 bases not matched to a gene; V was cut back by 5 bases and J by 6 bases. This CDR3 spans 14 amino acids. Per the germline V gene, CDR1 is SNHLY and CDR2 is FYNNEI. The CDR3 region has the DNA TGTGCCAGCAGTCGGACAGGGAGTATTCAGCCCCAGCATTTT. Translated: CASSRTGSIQPQHF. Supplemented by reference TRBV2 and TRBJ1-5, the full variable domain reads EPEVTQTPSHQVTQMGQEVILRCVPISNHLYFYWYRQILGQKVEFLVSFYNNEISEKSEIFDDQFSVERPDGSNFTLKIRSTKLEDSAMYFCASSRTGSIQPQHFGDGTRLSIL.

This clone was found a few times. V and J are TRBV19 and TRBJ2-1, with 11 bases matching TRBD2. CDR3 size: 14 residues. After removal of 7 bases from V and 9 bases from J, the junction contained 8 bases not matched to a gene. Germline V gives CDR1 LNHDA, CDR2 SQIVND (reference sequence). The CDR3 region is CASNLAGGHSEQFF. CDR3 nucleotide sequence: TGTGCCAGTAATTTAGCGGGGGGGCACAGTGAGCAGTTCTTC.

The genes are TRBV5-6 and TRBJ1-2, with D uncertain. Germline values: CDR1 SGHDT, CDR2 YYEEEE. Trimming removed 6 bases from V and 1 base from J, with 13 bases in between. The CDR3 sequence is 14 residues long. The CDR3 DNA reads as TGTGCCAGCACGCCTTGGAGGCGTAACTATGGCTACACCTTC. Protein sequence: CASTPWRRNYGYTF.

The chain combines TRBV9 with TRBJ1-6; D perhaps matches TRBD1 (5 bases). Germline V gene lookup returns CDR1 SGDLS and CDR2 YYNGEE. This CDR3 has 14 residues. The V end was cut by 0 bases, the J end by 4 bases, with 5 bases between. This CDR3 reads CASSVGTYNSPLHF. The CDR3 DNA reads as TGTGCCAGCAGCGTAGGGACATATAATTCACCCCTCCACTTT.

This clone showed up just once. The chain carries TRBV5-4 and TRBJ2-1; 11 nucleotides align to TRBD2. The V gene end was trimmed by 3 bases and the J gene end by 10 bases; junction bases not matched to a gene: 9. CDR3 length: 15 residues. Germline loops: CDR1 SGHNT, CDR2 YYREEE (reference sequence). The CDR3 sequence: CASSSGTSGLREQFF. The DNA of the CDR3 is TGTGCCAGCAGCTCCGGGACTAGCGGCCTTAGGGAGCAGTTCTTC. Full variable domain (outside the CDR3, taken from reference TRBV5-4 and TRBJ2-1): ETGVTQSPTHLIKTRGQQVTLRCSSQSGHNTVSWYQQALGQGPQFIFQYYREEENGRGNFPPRFSGLQFPNYSSELNVNALELDDSALYLCASSSGTSGLREQFFGPGTRLTVL.

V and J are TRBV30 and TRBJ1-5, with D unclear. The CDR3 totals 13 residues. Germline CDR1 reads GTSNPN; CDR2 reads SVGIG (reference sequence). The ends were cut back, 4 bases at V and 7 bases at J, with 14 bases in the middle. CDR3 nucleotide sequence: TGTGCCTGGACCCCGACTGCTGGCCAGCCCCAGCATTTT. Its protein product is CAWTPTAGQPQHF.

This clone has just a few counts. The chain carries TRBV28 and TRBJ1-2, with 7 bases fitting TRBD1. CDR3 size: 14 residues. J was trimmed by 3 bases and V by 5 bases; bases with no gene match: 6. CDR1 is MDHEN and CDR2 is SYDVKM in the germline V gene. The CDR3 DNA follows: TGTGCCAGCAGTCTTCCAGGGGGTTACTATGGCTACACCTTC. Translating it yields CASSLPGGYYGYTF.